The T cell receptor beta chain under discussion was sequenced for a study of cytomegalovirus exposure and HLA in healthy donors. The method was immunoSEQ multiplex PCR; TCRdb's version includes in-frame clones alone and lacks a portion of them. The sample lists roughly 64,000 clones; 90% to 95% were seen once. V lost 0 bases to trimming and J lost 7 bases, with 7 bases between them. Germline CDR1 is SGHNT and CDR2 is YYREEE (reference sequence). This CDR3 region has 12 residues. Whole-study findings and limits: Subsequent analysis found a tendency for first-cohort TCR clusters to co-occur within the 120 or so validation repertoires.

A remark on this clone: Its antigen remains unknown.

Sequences were obtained from PBMCs. This TCR was recovered from a woman aged 18-29 years in good health and CMV-seropositive. This chain links TRBV5-4 with TRBJ1-2, with no clear D. This CDR3 is CASSLALSGYTF. In nucleotides, the CDR3 is TGTGCCAGCAGCTTGGCCTTGAGTGGCTACACCTTC.